One sample yielded the 7 T cell receptor beta chains listed below, sequenced in a study of CD8 T cells in ankylosing spondylitis. TCRdb called the 5' RACE reads again in MiXCR, with one record for every CDR3 protein. The sample holds over 700,000 distinct CDR3 sequences, about 20% seen once. The antigens these receptors bind are not known. Overall study results and limits: What seemed typical of ankylosing spondylitis blood was a TCR beta motif built from about 8 highly homologous variants.

Material: blood, either unsorted or a sorted T cell fraction (not recorded which). The receptors were sampled from a male donor with ankylosing spondylitis.

V gene TRBV20-1 combines with J gene TRBJ1-2; D is undetermined. Trimming took off 4 bases at V and 6 bases at J, with 9 bases between the two ends. Germline CDR1 reads DFQATT; CDR2 reads SNEGSKA (reference sequence). The CDR3 consists of 11 residues. The CDR3 is CSANTGNGYTF. Here the CDR3 DNA reads TGCAGTGCTAATACGGGAAATGGCTACACCTTC.

The V call is TRBV20-1, the J call TRBJ1-2, with 7 bases that match TRBD1. The CDR3 covers 14 residues. Germline V gene lookup returns CDR1 DFQATT and CDR2 SNEGSKA (reference sequence). V trimming: 0 bases; J trimming: 4 bases; junction bases outside the gene matches: 5. The CDR3: CSARDQSGGYGYTF. The CDR3, as DNA: TGCAGTGCTAGAGATCAATCAGGGGGCTATGGCTACACCTTC.

This chain links TRBV5-1 with TRBJ1-2; D unresolved. The CDR3 is made up of 15 amino acids. CDR1 is SGHRS, CDR2 YFSETQ, per germline. V was pared by 6 bases and J by 7 bases, with 22 bases between. Here the CDR3 DNA reads TGCGCCAGCAACGAAGGTGGCCTCGGACCTGGTGGCTACACCTTC. Translation: CASNEGGLGPGGYTF.

The chain links TRBV4-1 to TRBJ1-4; tentatively, D is TRBD1 (6 bases). From germline, CDR1 is MGHRA and CDR2 YSYEKL. The germline V and J ends were trimmed by 4 bases and 3 bases, with 15 bases remaining between them. The CDR3 contains 16 residues. Written as DNA, the CDR3 is TGCGCCAGCAGCCGGGACATCTGGAGAGCTAATGAAAAACTGTTTTTT. Residues: CASSRDIWRANEKLFF.

The chain employs TRBV5-1 and TRBJ2-5, with D tentatively TRBD1 (5 bases). CDR1 is SGHRS and CDR2 is YFSETQ in the germline V gene. The V and J ends lost 4 bases and 0 bases respectively, with 16 bases between them. There are 16 residues in the CDR3. CDR3 amino acids: CASSQPDNHYQETQYF. CDR3 in DNA: TGCGCCAGCAGCCAACCGGACAACCACTACCAAGAGACCCAGTACTTC.

The DNA for the CDR3 is TGTGCCAGCAGTTTAAGTACGGTGGGCCGGTTGATGAACACTGAAGCTTTCTTT. Protein: CASSLSTVGRLMNTEAFF. V usage is TRBV12-3 or TRBV12-4 and J usage is TRBJ1-1, with D unclear. This CDR3 comprises 18 residues. Trimming took 2 bases from V and 0 from J, leaving 19 bases between them.

The V and J genes are TRBV4-1 and TRBJ2-1; the match to TRBD2 covers 11 bases. V lost 1 base to trimming and J lost 2 bases; unmatched junction nucleotides: 16. CDR3 length equals 21 residues. Looked up from germline, CDR1 is MGHRA and CDR2 is YSYEKL. The DNA for the CDR3 is TGCGCCAGCAGCCAAGCCCCCGGGGCTAGCGGGGGGAAGGGCGCCTACAATGAGCAGTTCTTC. Translation gives CASSQAPGASGGKGAYNEQFF.